A single sample gave rise to the 7 T cell receptor beta chains below, sequenced in a study of regulatory T cells in long-lasting Graves disease. HTBI primers from iRepertoire and Arm-PCR of CDR3 regions yielded the TCR beta libraries. In TCRdb, the multiplex PCR reads were re-called with MiXCR into one record per CDR3 protein. The top ten clones hold approximately 25% of a sample with a few hundred thousand distinct CDR3 sequences, around a quarter of them seen once. The time point was: persistent/refractory GD, antithyroid drugs over 5 years with positive TRAb. PBMC-derived RNA was used for the TCR library. The sequences come from peripheral blood mononuclear cells (PBMCs), collected when the disease was refractory, from a patient treated with antithyroid drugs. The receptors originated from a female donor with Graves disease.

This clonotype was observed a handful of times. The chain joins TRBV20-1 to TRBJ2-7; TRBD2 is a possible D gene (5 bases). Per the germline V gene, CDR1 is DFQATT and CDR2 is SNEGSKA (reference sequence). The V end was cut by 6 bases, the J end by 8 bases, with 14 bases between. This CDR3 has 11 amino acids. The CDR3 here is CSAQAAGKQYF. CDR3 sequence (DNA): TGCAGTGCCCAGGCGGCGGGCAAGCAGTACTTC.

In its sample, this clonotype was seen many times. The chain recombines TRBV29-1 with TRBJ2-5; TRBD1 is a possible D gene (5 bases). Germline V gene data show CDR1 as SQVTM and CDR2 as ANQGSEA. V was clipped by 6 bases and J by 4 bases, with 12 bases between them. The CDR3 contains 12 residues. CDR3 residues: CSVGRVGETQYF. The CDR3 nucleotides read TGCAGCGTCGGCAGGGTGGGAGAGACCCAGTACTTC. Combining the CDR3 with reference TRBV29-1 and TRBJ2-5 gives the whole variable domain SAVISQKPSRDICQRGTSLTIQCQVDSQVTMMFWYRQQPGQSLTLIATANQGSEATYESGFVIDKFPISRPNLTFSTLTVSNMSPEDSSIYLCSVGRVGETQYFGPGTRLLVL.

In this sample, this clonotype turned up a few times. The gene calls are TRBV19 and TRBJ1-2; D ambiguous. V gave up 7 bases and J gave up 2 bases, with 11 bases separating them. The CDR3 has 13 residues. The germline gives CDR1 LNHDA, CDR2 SQIVND (reference sequence). In nucleotides, the CDR3 is TGTGCCAGTACAGGAGGCGTAAACTATGGCTACACCTTC. This encodes CASTGGVNYGYTF.

This clonotype showed up many times. J is TRBJ2-5 and V is TRBV7-3, with 7 bases identical to TRBD2. Germline CDR1 and CDR2: SGHTA and FQGTGA. CDR3 length equals 15 residues. V dropped 4 bases and J dropped 5; count of bases not matched to a gene: 10. The CDR3 region has the DNA TGTGCCAGCAGCTCCCGGGGAGGGAATGAGGAGACCCAGTACTTC. Its translation: CASSSRGGNEETQYF.

This clonotype was counted at least ten times. V and J are TRBV12-3 or TRBV12-4 and TRBJ2-7; TRBD2 matches 14 bases. The CDR3 covers 16 residues. Unmatched junction bases numbered 9, after V lost 5 bases and J lost 6 bases. CDR3 bases: TGTGCCAGCAGTCTCTTAGGGGGACTAGCGGGAGTCGAGCAGTACTTC. Protein: CASSLLGGLAGVEQYF.

This clonotype was counted at least ten times. The J gene is TRBJ2-7, the V gene TRBV11-2, with 9 positions matching TRBD1. This CDR3 comprises 14 residues. The V segment lost 6 bases and the J segment 5 bases; nucleotides outside the gene matches: 8. The germline gives CDR1 SGHAT, CDR2 FQNNGV. The CDR3 protein is CASRTLTGGHEQYF. For the CDR3, the DNA is TGTGCCAGCAGAACTCTGACAGGGGGGCACGAGCAGTACTTC.

This clonotype was detected many times. The chain has TRBV28 and TRBJ2-7; TRBD2 agrees at 12 bases. The CDR3 spans 15 residues. Germline-derived CDR1 and CDR2 are MDHEN and SYDVKM. After removal of 6 bases from V and 7 bases from J, the junction contained 10 bases not matched to a gene. The CDR3 bases are TGTGCCAGCAGCCCCGGGACTAGCGGGCTTCGGGAGCAGTACTTC. This sequence encodes CASSPGTSGLREQYF.